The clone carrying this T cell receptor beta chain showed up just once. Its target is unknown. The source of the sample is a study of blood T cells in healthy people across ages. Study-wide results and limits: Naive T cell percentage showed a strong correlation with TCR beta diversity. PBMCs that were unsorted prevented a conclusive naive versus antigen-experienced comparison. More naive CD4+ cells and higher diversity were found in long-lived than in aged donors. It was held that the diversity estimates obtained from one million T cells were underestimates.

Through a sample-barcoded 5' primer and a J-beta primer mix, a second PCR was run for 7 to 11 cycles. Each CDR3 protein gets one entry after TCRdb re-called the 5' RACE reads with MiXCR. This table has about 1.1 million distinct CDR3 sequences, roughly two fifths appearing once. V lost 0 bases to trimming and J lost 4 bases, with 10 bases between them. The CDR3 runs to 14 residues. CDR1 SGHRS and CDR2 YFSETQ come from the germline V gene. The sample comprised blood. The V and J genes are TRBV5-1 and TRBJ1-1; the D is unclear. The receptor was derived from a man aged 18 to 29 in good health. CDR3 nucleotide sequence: TGCGCCAGCAGCTTGGACAGCATGAGCACTGAAGCTTTCTTT. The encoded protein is CASSLDSMSTEAFF.